This T cell receptor beta chain was identified during a study of T cell repertoires in ileal Crohn's disease. General observations from the study: Clonality above 26.8% at surgery always came with endoscopic recurrence.

Each sample's TCRB immunosequencing used roughly 500 nanograms of biopsy DNA. Sequencing used immunoSEQ multiplex PCR; TCRdb keeps in-frame clones, though not all of them. The sample lists approximately 11,000 clones, roughly 79% seen once, with less than 5.5% in the top ten. As regards this clone: Its target is not known.

Adults with ileal or ileocolonic Crohn's disease and an indication for resection were eligible. This CDR3 has 16 residues. From germline, CDR1 is MNHNY and CDR2 SVGAGI (reference sequence). Trimming took off 2 bases at V and 1 base at J, with 14 bases between the two ends. The specimen was ileal tissue. This TCR came from an adult with Crohn's disease. The V gene is TRBV6-6, the J gene TRBJ1-2; a possible D gene is TRBD1 (6 bases). This chain's CDR3 is CASSYGPLQGNYGYTF. CDR3 DNA: TGTGCCAGCAGTTACGGACCCTTACAGGGTAACTATGGCTACACCTTC.